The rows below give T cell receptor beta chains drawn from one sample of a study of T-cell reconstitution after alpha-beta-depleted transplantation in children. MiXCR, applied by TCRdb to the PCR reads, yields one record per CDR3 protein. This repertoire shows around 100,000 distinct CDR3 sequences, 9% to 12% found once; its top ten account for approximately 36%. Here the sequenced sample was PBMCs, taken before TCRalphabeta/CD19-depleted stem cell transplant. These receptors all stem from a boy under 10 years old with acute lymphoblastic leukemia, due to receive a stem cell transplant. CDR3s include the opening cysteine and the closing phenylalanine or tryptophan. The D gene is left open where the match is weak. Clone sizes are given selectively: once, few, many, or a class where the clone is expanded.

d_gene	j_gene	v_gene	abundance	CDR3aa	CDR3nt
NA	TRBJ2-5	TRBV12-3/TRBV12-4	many	CASSFKETQYF	TGTGCCAGCAGTTTTAAAGAGACCCAGTACTTC
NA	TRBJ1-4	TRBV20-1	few	CSARSREEKLFF	TGCAGTGCTAGAAGCAGGGAGGAAAAACTGTTTTTT
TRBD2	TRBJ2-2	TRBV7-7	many	CASSLGGGRANTGELFF	TGTGCCAGCAGCTTAGGAGGCGGGAGGGCCAACACCGGGGAGCTGTTTTTT
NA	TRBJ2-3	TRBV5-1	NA	CASTRGVHLTDTQYF	TGCGCCAGCACCCGCGGGGTGCATCTCACAGATACGCAGTATTTT
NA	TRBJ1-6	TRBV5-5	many	CASSWGGSSPLHF	TGTGCCAGCAGTTGGGGCGGTAGTTCACCCCTCCACTTT
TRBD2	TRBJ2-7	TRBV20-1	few	CSANPAGETYEQYF	TGCAGTGCTAACCCAGCGGGGGAGACCTACGAGCAGTACTTC
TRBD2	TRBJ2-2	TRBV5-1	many	CASSPRGGTGELFF	TGCGCCAGCAGCCCCCGGGGGGGTACCGGGGAGCTGTTTTTT
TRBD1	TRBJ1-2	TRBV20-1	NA	CSASTGTDLNGYTF	TGCAGTGCTTCCACCGGGACAGACCTTAATGGCTACACCTTC
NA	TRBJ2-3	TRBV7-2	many	CASSLGPYTDTQYF	TGTGCCAGCAGCTTAGGGCCCTACACAGATACGCAGTATTTT
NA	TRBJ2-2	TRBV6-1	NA	CASNPGGRNGELFF	TGTGCCAGCAATCCAGGGGGGCGAAACGGGGAGCTGTTTTTT
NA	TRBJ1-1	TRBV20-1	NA	CSASRRMNTEAFF	TGCAGTGCTAGTCGGCGAATGAACACTGAAGCTTTCTTT
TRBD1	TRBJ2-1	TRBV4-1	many	CASSQEDRVGNEQFF	TGCGCCAGCAGCCAAGAGGACAGGGTGGGAAATGAGCAGTTCTTC
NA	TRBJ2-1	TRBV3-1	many	CASSPRGASSYNEQFF	TGTGCCAGCAGTCCCCGTGGAGCCAGCTCCTACAATGAGCAGTTCTTC
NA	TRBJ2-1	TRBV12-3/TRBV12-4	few	CAISLANQFLVGIYNEQFF	TGTGCCATCAGTTTAGCGAACCAGTTTTTAGTCGGGATATACAATGAGCAGTTCTTC
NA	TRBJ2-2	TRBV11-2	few	CASTNTLAGELFF	TGTGCCAGCACCAACACTTTGGCTGGGGAGCTGTTTTTT
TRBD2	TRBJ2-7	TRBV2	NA	CASRFQTSGGGYEQYF	TGTGCCAGCAGGTTTCAAACTAGCGGAGGGGGCTACGAGCAGTACTTC
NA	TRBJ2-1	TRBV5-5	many	CASSLGVSGSNEQFF	TGTGCCAGCAGCTTGGGTGTTAGCGGAAGCAATGAGCAGTTCTTC
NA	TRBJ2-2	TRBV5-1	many	CASSLAKAGASGTGELFF	TGCGCCAGCAGCTTGGCCAAGGCGGGGGCTAGCGGTACCGGGGAGCTGTTTTTT
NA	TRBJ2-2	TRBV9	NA	CASSEGGIKGTGELFF	TGTGCCAGCAGCGAGGGGGGAATTAAGGGGACCGGGGAGCTGTTTTTT
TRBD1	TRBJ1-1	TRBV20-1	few	CSAKQGATEAFF	TGCAGTGCCAAACAGGGGGCAACTGAAGCTTTCTTT
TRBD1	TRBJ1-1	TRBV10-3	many	CAISDRQGMKTEAFF	TGTGCCATCAGTGACCGACAGGGAATGAAAACTGAAGCTTTCTTT
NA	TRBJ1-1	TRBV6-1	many	CASSGVNTEAFF	TGTGCCAGCAGTGGCGTGAACACTGAAGCTTTCTTT
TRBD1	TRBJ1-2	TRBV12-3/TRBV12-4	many	CAANRGHGYTF	TGTGCCGCCAACAGGGGGCATGGCTACACCTTC